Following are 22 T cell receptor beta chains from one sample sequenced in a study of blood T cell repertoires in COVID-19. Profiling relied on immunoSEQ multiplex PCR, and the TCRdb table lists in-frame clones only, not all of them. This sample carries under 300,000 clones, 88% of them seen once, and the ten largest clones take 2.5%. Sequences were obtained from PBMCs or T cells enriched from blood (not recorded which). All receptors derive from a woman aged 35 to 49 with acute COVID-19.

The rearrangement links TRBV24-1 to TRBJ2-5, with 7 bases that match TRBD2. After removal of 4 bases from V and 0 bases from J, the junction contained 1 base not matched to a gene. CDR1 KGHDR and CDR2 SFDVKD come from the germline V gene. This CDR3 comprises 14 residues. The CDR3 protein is CATSDGGYQETQYF. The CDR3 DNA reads TGTGCCACCAGTGACGGGGGGTACCAAGAGACCCAGTACTTC.

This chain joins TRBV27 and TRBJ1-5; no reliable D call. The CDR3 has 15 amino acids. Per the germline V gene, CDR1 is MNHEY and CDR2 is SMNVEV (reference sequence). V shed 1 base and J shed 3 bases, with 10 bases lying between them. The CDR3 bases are TGTGCCAGCAGTTTATGGCCAGGTCTCAATCAGCCCCAGCATTTT. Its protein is CASSLWPGLNQPQHF.

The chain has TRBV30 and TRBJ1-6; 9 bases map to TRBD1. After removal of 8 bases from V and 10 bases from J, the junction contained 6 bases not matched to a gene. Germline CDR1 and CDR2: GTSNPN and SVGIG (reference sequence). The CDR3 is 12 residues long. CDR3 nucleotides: TGTGCCACAACAGGGGGCATGTCACCCCTCCACTTT. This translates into CATTGGMSPLHF.

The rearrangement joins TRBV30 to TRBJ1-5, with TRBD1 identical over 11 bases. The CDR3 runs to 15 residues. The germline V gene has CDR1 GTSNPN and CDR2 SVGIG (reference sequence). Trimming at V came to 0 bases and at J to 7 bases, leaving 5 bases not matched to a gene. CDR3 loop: CAWSVDRGLSQPQHF. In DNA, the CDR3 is TGTGCCTGGAGTGTGGACAGGGGGCTTTCACAGCCCCAGCATTTT.

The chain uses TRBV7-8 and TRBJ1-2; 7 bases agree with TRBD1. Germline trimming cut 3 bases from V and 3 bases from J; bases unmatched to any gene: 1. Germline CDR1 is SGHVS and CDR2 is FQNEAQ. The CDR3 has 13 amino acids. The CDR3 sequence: CASSFGQDYGYTF. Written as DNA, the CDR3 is TGTGCCAGCAGCTTCGGACAGGACTATGGCTACACCTTC.

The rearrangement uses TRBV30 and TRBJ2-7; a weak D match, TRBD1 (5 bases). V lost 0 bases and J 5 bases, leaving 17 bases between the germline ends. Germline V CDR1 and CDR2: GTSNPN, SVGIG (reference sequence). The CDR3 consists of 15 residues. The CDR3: CAWSVKQVVFHEQYF. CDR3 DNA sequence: TGTGCCTGGAGTGTAAAACAGGTGGTATTCCACGAGCAGTACTTC.

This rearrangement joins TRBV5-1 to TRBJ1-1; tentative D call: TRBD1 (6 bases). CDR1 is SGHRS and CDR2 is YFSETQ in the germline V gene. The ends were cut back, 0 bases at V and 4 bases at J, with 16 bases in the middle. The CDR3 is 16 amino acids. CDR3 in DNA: TGCGCCAGCAGCTTGGGGGGAGGGGGGCGAGGCACTGAAGCTTTCTTT. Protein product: CASSLGGGGRGTEAFF.

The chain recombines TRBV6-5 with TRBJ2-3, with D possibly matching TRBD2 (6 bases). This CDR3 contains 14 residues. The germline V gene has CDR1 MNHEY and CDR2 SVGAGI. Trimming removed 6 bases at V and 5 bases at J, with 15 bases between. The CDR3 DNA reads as TGTGCCAGCAGAGACAGTTTGGAGGGAGATACGCAGTATTTT. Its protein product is CASRDSLEGDTQYF.

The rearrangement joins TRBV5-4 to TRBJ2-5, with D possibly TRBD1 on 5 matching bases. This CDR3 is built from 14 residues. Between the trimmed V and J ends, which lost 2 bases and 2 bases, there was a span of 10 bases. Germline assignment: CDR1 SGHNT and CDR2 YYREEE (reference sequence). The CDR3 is CASSFRATQETQYF. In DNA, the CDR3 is TGTGCCAGCAGCTTCAGGGCCACGCAAGAGACCCAGTACTTC.

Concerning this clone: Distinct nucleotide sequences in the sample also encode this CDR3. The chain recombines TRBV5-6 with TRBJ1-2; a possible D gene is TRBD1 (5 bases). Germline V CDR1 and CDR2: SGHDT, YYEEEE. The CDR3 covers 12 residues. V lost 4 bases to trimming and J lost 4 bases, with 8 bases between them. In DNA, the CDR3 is TGTGCCAGCAGCCTTGACAGCTATGGCTACACCTTC. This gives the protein CASSLDSYGYTF.

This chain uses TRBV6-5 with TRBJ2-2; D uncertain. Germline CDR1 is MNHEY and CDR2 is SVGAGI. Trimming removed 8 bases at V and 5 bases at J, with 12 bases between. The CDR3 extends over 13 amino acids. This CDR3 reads CASATRWTGELFF. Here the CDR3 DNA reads TGTGCCAGCGCGACAAGGTGGACCGGGGAGCTGTTTTTT.

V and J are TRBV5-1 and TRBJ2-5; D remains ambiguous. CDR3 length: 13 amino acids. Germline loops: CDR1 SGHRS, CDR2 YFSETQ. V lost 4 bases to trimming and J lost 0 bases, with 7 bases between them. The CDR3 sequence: CASSLRDQETQYF. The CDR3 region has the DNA TGCGCCAGCAGCCTCCGGGACCAAGAGACCCAGTACTTC. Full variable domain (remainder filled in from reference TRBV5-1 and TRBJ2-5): KAGVTQTPRYLIKTRGQQVTLSCSPISGHRSVSWYQQTPGQGLQFLFEYFSETQRNKGNFPGRFSGRQFSNSRSEMNVSTLELGDSALYLCASSLRDQETQYFGPGTRLLVL.

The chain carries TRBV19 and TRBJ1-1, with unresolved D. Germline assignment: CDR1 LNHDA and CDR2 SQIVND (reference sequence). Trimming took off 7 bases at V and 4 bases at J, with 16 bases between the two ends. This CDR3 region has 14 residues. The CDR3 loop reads CASTIGVSRTEAFF. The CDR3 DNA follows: TGTGCCAGTACCATCGGGGTAAGTCGCACTGAAGCTTTCTTT.

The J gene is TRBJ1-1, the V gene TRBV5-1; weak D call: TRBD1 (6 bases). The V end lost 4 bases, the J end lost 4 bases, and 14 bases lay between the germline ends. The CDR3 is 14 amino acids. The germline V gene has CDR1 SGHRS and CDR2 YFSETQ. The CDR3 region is CASSADRQTTEAFF. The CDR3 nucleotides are TGCGCCAGCAGCGCGGACAGACAAACCACTGAAGCTTTCTTT.

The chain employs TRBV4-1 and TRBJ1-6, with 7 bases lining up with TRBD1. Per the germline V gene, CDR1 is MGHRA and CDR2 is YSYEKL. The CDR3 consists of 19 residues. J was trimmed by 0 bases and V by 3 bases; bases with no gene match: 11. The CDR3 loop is CASSHTLGTVSSYNSPLHF. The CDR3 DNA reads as TGCGCCAGCAGCCACACTCTCGGGACAGTGAGCTCCTATAATTCACCCCTCCACTTT.

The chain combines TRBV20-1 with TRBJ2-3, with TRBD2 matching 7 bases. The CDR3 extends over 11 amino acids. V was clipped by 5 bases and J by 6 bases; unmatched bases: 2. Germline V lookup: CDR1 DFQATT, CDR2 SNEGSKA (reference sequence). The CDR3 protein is CSAGSGDTQYF. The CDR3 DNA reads TGCAGTGCTGGTAGCGGGGATACGCAGTATTTT.

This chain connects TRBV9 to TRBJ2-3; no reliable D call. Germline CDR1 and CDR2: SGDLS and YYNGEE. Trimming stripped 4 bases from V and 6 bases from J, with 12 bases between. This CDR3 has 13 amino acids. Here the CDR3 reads CASSLSALDTQYF. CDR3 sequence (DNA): TGTGCCAGCAGCCTATCCGCCTTGGATACGCAGTATTTT.

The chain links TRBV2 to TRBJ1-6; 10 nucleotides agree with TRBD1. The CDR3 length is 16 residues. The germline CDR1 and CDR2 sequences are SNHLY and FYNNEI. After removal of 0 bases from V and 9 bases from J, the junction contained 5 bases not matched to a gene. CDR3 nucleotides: TGTGCCAGCAGTGAAGCCGGGAGGACAGGGGGTTCACCCCTCCACTTT. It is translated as CASSEAGRTGGSPLHF. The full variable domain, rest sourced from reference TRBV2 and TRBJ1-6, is EPEVTQTPSHQVTQMGQEVILRCVPISNHLYFYWYRQILGQKVEFLVSFYNNEISEKSEIFDDQFSVERPDGSNFTLKIRSTKLEDSAMYFCASSEAGRTGGSPLHFGNGTRLTVT.

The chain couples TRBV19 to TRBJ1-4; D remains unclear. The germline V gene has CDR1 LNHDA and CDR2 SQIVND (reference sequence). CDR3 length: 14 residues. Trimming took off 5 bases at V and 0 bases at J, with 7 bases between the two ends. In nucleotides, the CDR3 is TGTGCCAGTAGTGAGACATCAACTAATGAAAAACTGTTTTTT. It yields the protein CASSETSTNEKLFF.

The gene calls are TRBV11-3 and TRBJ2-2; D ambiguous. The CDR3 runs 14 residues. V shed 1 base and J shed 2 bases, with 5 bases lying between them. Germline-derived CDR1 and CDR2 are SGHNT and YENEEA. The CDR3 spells CASSLGHNTGELFF. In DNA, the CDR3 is TGTGCCAGCAGCTTAGGGCACAACACCGGGGAGCTGTTTTTT.

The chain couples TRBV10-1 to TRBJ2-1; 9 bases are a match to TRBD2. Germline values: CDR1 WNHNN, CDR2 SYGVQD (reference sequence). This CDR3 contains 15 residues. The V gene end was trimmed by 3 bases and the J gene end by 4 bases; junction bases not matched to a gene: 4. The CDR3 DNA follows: TGCGCCAGCAGTGATAATGCGGGGGGGTACAATGAGCAGTTCTTC. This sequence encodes CASSDNAGGYNEQFF.

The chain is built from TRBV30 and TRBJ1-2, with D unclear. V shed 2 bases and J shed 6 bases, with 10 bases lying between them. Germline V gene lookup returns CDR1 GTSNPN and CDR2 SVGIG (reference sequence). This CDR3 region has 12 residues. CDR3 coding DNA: TGTGCCTGGAGTTACAGAGTAGATGGCTACACCTTC. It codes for CAWSYRVDGYTF.